The clone carrying this T cell receptor (beta chain) was observed once. Its matching antigen is unknown. This specimen comes from a study of cytomegalovirus exposure and HLA in healthy donors. Findings and caveats of the study: Based on reports, TCR beta sequences accurately predicted HLA-A and HLA-B alleles for most subjects. In a later analysis, HLA-C alleles had the fewest associated TCRs, DRB1 alleles the most.

Primers: 60 Vbeta forward and 13 Jbeta reverse. TCRdb's copy holds only in-frame clones and misses some; the assay was immunoSEQ multiplex PCR. This table has fewer than 100,000 clones, around 73% appearing once. Trimming left V 11 bases short and J 0 bases short, with 14 bases between. This CDR3 comprises 14 residues. Looked up from germline, CDR1 is SEHNR and CDR2 is FQNEAQ (reference sequence). Sequencing was done on a sample of PBMCs. The receptor comes from a man aged 40-50 years in good health and CMV-seronegative. The chain carries TRBV7-9 and TRBJ2-1; a weak D match, TRBD1 (8 bases). DNA of the CDR3: TGTGCCGGGGGGGACAGGAGCTCCTACAATGAGCAGTTCTTC. This encodes CAGGDRSSYNEQFF.